The rows below give T cell receptor beta chains drawn from one sample of a study of CD8 T cells in Susac syndrome. TCRdb itself ran the immunoSEQ multiplex PCR reads through MiXCR, one entry per CDR3 protein. The table lists hundreds of thousands of distinct CDR3 sequences, 85% to 95% of them singletons, with about 0.07% in the top ten. Sequenced material: CD4+ T cells from PBMCs. The receptors stem from a human donor with multiple sclerosis. Both conserved end residues are part of each CDR3. A D gene is named only where the DNA matches it firmly. Size tells how often a clone was seen (once, few, many) or the class of an expanded clone, and some rows leave it out.

j_call	v_call	d_call	clone_size	cdr3_nt	cdr3_aa
TRBJ2-5	TRBV7-9	NA	NA	TGTGCCAGCAGCACGCACCGGGGTCCTATAGAGACCCAGTACTTC	CASSTHRGPIETQYF
TRBJ2-2	TRBV7-2	NA	NA	TGTGCCAGCAGCTTATTCGGCCCAGGCGGGGAGCTGTTTTTT	CASSLFGPGGELFF
TRBJ2-2	TRBV5-1	TRBD2	NA	TGCGCCAGCAGCTCCGGGGTAGCGGGTACCGGGGAGCTGTTTTTT	CASSSGVAGTGELFF
TRBJ1-3	TRBV29-1	NA	NA	TGCAGCGTTGCAAAGACAGGAGAAAACACCATATATTTT	CSVAKTGENTIYF
TRBJ1-6	TRBV3-1	TRBD1	NA	TGTGCCAGCAGCCTCACGTTCGGACAGGGTATGAGTTCACCCCTCCACTTT	CASSLTFGQGMSSPLHF
TRBJ2-3	TRBV27	NA	NA	TGTGCCAGCAGCGACCCGGGACACTTCACAGATACGCAGTATTTT	CASSDPGHFTDTQYF
TRBJ2-1	TRBV6-4	TRBD2	NA	TGTGCCAGCAGCGAACTAGCGGGGAACTTCAATGAGCAGTTCTTC	CASSELAGNFNEQFF
TRBJ2-4	TRBV4-1	NA	NA	TGCGCCAGCAGCCCTGGGGGGGCCAAAAACATTCAGTACTTC	CASSPGGAKNIQYF
TRBJ2-1	TRBV18	TRBD2	NA	TGTGCCAGCTCTCCCCTAGCGGGGGCCTACAATGAGCAGTTCTTC	CASSPLAGAYNEQFF
TRBJ2-3	TRBV5-1	NA	once	TGCGCCAGCAGCACGCAACCGGGCACAGATACGCAGTATTTT	CASSTQPGTDTQYF
TRBJ1-6	TRBV20-1	NA	NA	TGCAGTGCAAAGAAACAGGGAAGTAGCTCACCCCTCCACTTT	CSAKKQGSSSPLHF
TRBJ1-4	TRBV2	NA	NA	TGTGCCAGCAGTGTCGACAGGAATAATGAAAAACTGTTTTTT	CASSVDRNNEKLFF
TRBJ1-1	TRBV9	NA	NA	TGTGCCAGCAGCGTAGCTACTGGGTTCACTGAAGCTTTCTTT	CASSVATGFTEAFF
TRBJ1-5	TRBV19	NA	NA	TGTGCCAGTAGTAGGCAGGTCAATCAGCCCCAGCATTTT	CASSRQVNQPQHF
TRBJ2-3	TRBV7-6	TRBD2	once	TGTGCCAGCAGCGCTAGGACTAGCGGGATTCCCACAGATACGCAGTATTTT	CASSARTSGIPTDTQYF
TRBJ2-1	TRBV30	TRBD2	NA	TGTGCCTGGAGTGTGGCTAGCGGGAGGCCCTCCTACAATGAGCAGTTCTTC	CAWSVASGRPSYNEQFF
TRBJ1-5	TRBV2	TRBD1	NA	TGTGCCAGCAGTGTCCACTTGGGGACAGCAAGCAATCAGCCCCAGCATTTT	CASSVHLGTASNQPQHF
TRBJ2-2	TRBV18	NA	NA	TGTGCCAGCTCAGTCCGGGACCCCGTGGCCGGGGAGCTGTTTTTT	CASSVRDPVAGELFF
TRBJ1-1	TRBV7-3	NA	NA	TGTGCCAGCAGCCCGATGACGGGACAGAACACTGAAGCTTTCTTT	CASSPMTGQNTEAFF
TRBJ2-5	TRBV7-9	TRBD2	NA	TGTGCCAGCAGCTTAGGGTTACCGGGACTAGGAGGAGAGACCCAGTACTTC	CASSLGLPGLGGETQYF
TRBJ2-2	TRBV12-3/TRBV12-4	NA	NA	TGTGCCAGTTCACAGCTCACCGGGGAGCTGTTTTTT	CASSQLTGELFF
TRBJ1-6	TRBV12-3/TRBV12-4	NA	NA	TGTGCCAGCCGTGGGCCCAACAATTCACCCCTCCACTTT	CASRGPNNSPLHF
TRBJ2-7	TRBV2	NA	NA	TGTGCCAGCAAGGCCCTTGGGCAGGGTGTCCACGAGCAGTACTTC	CASKALGQGVHEQYF
TRBJ1-3	TRBV6-6	NA	once	TGTGCCAGCAGTTACGAAGGCAGGCACTCTGGAAACACCATATATTTT	CASSYEGRHSGNTIYF
TRBJ2-2	TRBV20-1	NA	NA	TGCAGTGCTCGTCTTTCAGCAGCGTTCGACACCGGGGAGCTGTTTTTT	CSARLSAAFDTGELFF
TRBJ2-1	TRBV3-1	TRBD2	NA	TGTGCCAGCAGCCCGAGGGGAGCGGGGGGAGTCGAGCAGTTCTTC	CASSPRGAGGVEQFF
TRBJ2-5	TRBV7-2	TRBD2	NA	TGTGCCAGCAGCTTATGGCGGGAGCACCAAGAGACCCAGTACTTC	CASSLWREHQETQYF
TRBJ1-4	TRBV5-6	NA	NA	TGTGCCAGCAGCTTGGTAGGCAGGGGTGATGAAAAACTGTTTTTT	CASSLVGRGDEKLFF
TRBJ2-6	TRBV11-2	TRBD1	NA	TGTGCCAGCAGCTACCGGGACAGGGGGCTGAGTGCGGGCACTGGGGCCAACGTCCTGACTTTC	CASSYRDRGLSAGTGANVLTF
TRBJ2-4	TRBV7-9	TRBD1	NA	TGTGCCCTCCTACCGACAGGGGAGAAGGACATTCAGTACTTC	CALLPTGEKDIQYF
TRBJ1-1	TRBV11-2	NA	NA	TGTGCCAGCACCTCCTTAAGGTATGAAGCTTTCTTT	CASTSLRYEAFF
TRBJ1-2	TRBV20-1	NA	once	TGCAGTGCTTCTCGGGGGGCGCGGGGCTACACCTTC	CSASRGARGYTF
TRBJ2-7	TRBV6-5	TRBD2	NA	TGTGCCAGCAGCCCAGCGGGGGGGCCCTACGAGCAGTACTTC	CASSPAGGPYEQYF
TRBJ2-5	TRBV10-3	NA	NA	TGTGCCACCGCGGGGCAGTCTCAAGAGACCCAGTACTTC	CATAGQSQETQYF
TRBJ1-6	TRBV20-1	NA	NA	TGCAGTGCTAGCTACGGGGGGGAGAATTCACCCCTCCACTTT	CSASYGGENSPLHF
TRBJ2-7	TRBV5-4	NA	NA	TGTGCCAGCAGCGCGGTTAACGGCCCCGAGCAGTACTTC	CASSAVNGPEQYF